This T cell receptor beta chain was sequenced during a study of T cell changes during pregnancy in multiple sclerosis. Per the germline V gene, CDR1 is KGHSH and CDR2 is LQKENI. The ends lost 3 bases at V and 6 bases at J; junction bases unmatched: 6. The CDR3 runs 15 residues. Only in-frame clones appear in the TCRdb table, and some are missing; sequencing was by immunoSEQ multiplex PCR. The profile shows 25,000 to 30,000 clones, more than 90% of them singletons. The chain uses TRBV18 and TRBJ2-1; 9 bases are a match to TRBD1. The TCR comes from a female donor with multiple sclerosis, enrolled in a pregnancy study. The sample in question was CD8+ T cells from peripheral blood mononuclear cells, obtained before pregnancy. Written as DNA, the CDR3 is TGTGCCAGCTCACCGACGACAGGGGGTATCAATGAGCAGTTCTTC. Translating it yields CASSPTTGGINEQFF.